The 31 T cell receptor beta chains presented below share a single source sample, sequenced in a study of CD8 T cells in ankylosing spondylitis. TCRdb reanalysed the 5' RACE reads using MiXCR and keeps one entry per CDR3 protein. This table has 250,000 or so distinct CDR3 sequences, about 10% appearing once. The material sequenced was blood, either unsorted or a sorted T cell fraction (not recorded which). These receptors all stem from a male donor with ankylosing spondylitis or in good health (not recorded which).

This clonotype has a handful of counts. The chain uses TRBV20-1 and TRBJ2-5; perhaps TRBD2 as D (5 bases). The germline V and J ends were trimmed by 0 bases and 0 bases, with 23 bases remaining between them. The germline gives CDR1 DFQATT, CDR2 SNEGSKA (reference sequence). The CDR3 contains 19 residues. CDR3 sequence: CSARDWEKVALNNQETQYF. The CDR3, as DNA: TGCAGTGCTAGAGACTGGGAGAAGGTAGCCCTAAATAACCAAGAGACCCAGTACTTC.

This clonotype was detected many times. V is TRBV12-3 or TRBV12-4 and J is TRBJ1-5; 8 bases line up with TRBD1. CDR3 size: 14 residues. Losses at the gene ends were 5 bases for V and 7 bases for J; bases not matched to a gene: 7. CDR3 sequence: CASSPDREGQPQHF. In DNA, the CDR3 is TGTGCCAGCAGTCCGGACAGGGAAGGCCAGCCCCAGCATTTT.

There are many counts of this clonotype. The chain couples TRBV10-2 to TRBJ2-7; a weak D match, TRBD2 (7 bases). In germline, CDR1 is WSHSY, CDR2 SAAADI. Deletions cut 8 bases from V and 5 bases from J, with 19 bases between. The CDR3 consists of 14 residues. This CDR3 is CASLSRGGINEQYF. The CDR3 nucleotides are TGCGCCAGCCTCTCAAGGGGGGGTATCAACGAGCAGTACTTC.

The chain couples TRBV6-1 to TRBJ1-5; weak D call: TRBD1 (6 bases). Trimming took off 2 bases at V and 4 bases at J, with 18 bases between the two ends. The CDR3 totals 17 residues. From germline, CDR1 is MNHNS and CDR2 SASEGT. Here the CDR3 reads CASSELGGPYSNQPQHF. The CDR3 DNA reads TGTGCCAGCAGTGAATTAGGGGGGCCCTATAGTAATCAGCCCCAGCATTTT.

This clonotype was seen more than once but under ten times. The chain employs TRBV7-2 and TRBJ2-5; 7 nucleotides agree with TRBD1. The CDR3 totals 13 residues. The V gene end was trimmed by 3 bases and the J gene end by 3 bases; junction bases not matched to a gene: 1. Germline CDR1 reads SGHTA; CDR2 reads FQGNSA. The CDR3 spells CASSLDRKETQYF. CDR3 DNA sequence: TGTGCCAGCAGCTTGGACAGGAAAGAGACCCAGTACTTC.

This clonotype was observed many times. V is TRBV4-2 and J is TRBJ2-3; 9 nucleotides agree with TRBD2. There are 16 residues in the CDR3. CDR1 is LGHNA, CDR2 YNFKEQ, per germline. The J segment lost 1 base and the V segment lost 0 bases, leaving 2 bases of the junction unmatched. Written as DNA, the CDR3 is TGTGCCAGCAGCCAAGATGGCGGGGGGGGCACAGATACGCAGTATTTT. This codes for CASSQDGGGGTDTQYF.

This clonotype was counted between two and nine times. The chain carries TRBV5-1 and TRBJ2-5; D gene unclear. This CDR3 region has 15 residues. V was clipped by 4 bases and J by 1 base, with 14 bases between them. The germline V gene encodes CDR1 SGHRS and CDR2 YFSETQ. The CDR3 DNA reads as TGCGCCAGCAGCCAATGGGATCACAGCCAAGAGACCCAGTACTTC. Translated: CASSQWDHSQETQYF.

The sample holds many counts of this clonotype. The V and J genes are TRBV29-1 and TRBJ2-7, with D tentatively TRBD1 or TRBD2 (5 bases each). V gave up 3 bases and J gave up 6 bases, with 12 bases separating them. The CDR3 extends over 12 amino acids. Germline V gene lookup returns CDR1 SQVTM and CDR2 ANQGSEA. CDR3 bases: TGCAGCGTTGAGGATGGGGGAGCCGAGCAGTACTTC. Translation gives CSVEDGGAEQYF.

This rearrangement joins TRBV29-1 to TRBJ2-5, with TRBD2 matching over 10 bases. CDR1 and CDR2 (germline): SQVTM, ANQGSEA. This CDR3 region has 12 residues. V shed 7 bases and J 1 base; nucleotides not matched to a gene: 0. The CDR3, as DNA: TGCAGCGGGACTAGCGGCCAAGAGACCCAGTACTTC. Translation: CSGTSGQETQYF.

The chain carries TRBV9 and TRBJ2-3, with 7 bases fitting TRBD2. Germline V gene lookup returns CDR1 SGDLS and CDR2 YYNGEE. There are 15 residues in the CDR3. J was trimmed by 3 bases and V by 0 bases; bases with no gene match: 4. The CDR3 region is CASSVDWRGTDTQYF. CDR3 bases: TGTGCCAGCAGCGTAGACTGGCGGGGGACAGATACGCAGTATTTT.

This clonotype was seen many times. The chain is built from TRBV5-1 and TRBJ2-1; 9 bases map to TRBD2. Germline V gene data show CDR1 as SGHRS and CDR2 as YFSETQ. The CDR3 runs to 15 residues. J lost 6 bases, V lost 0 bases, and 4 bases had no gene match. CDR3 amino acids: CASSLGTSASNEQFF. The CDR3 DNA reads as TGCGCCAGCAGCTTGGGGACTAGCGCTAGCAATGAGCAGTTCTTC.

This clonotype was detected many times. V is TRBV11-2 and J is TRBJ2-7; D remains ambiguous. There are 11 residues in the CDR3. The germline gives CDR1 SGHAT, CDR2 FQNNGV. The germline V and J ends were trimmed by 8 bases and 5 bases, with 10 bases remaining between them. Here the CDR3 reads CASGGVHEQYF. The CDR3 DNA reads TGTGCCAGCGGTGGGGTCCACGAGCAGTACTTC.

This clonotype showed up many times. V and J are TRBV5-1 and TRBJ2-3; D is uncertain. The V and J ends lost 0 bases and 2 bases respectively, with 10 bases between them. The CDR3 covers 15 residues. CDR1 is SGHRS, CDR2 YFSETQ, per germline. CDR3 bases: TGCGCCAGCAGCTTGGACGGCGGACCCACAGATACGCAGTATTTT. It yields the protein CASSLDGGPTDTQYF.

The sample holds many counts of this clonotype. V gene TRBV20-1 combines with J gene TRBJ2-1; D not certain. The CDR3 totals 11 residues. The V end was cut by 4 bases, the J end by 5 bases, with 6 bases between. Germline V gene lookup returns CDR1 DFQATT and CDR2 SNEGSKA (reference sequence). The CDR3 region has the DNA TGCAGTGCTAACCTAAACAATGAGCAGTTCTTC. Translated: CSANLNNEQFF.

This clonotype was seen ten or more times. This chain joins TRBV20-1 and TRBJ1-1; D perhaps matches TRBD1 (6 bases). Germline lookup yields CDR1 DFQATT and CDR2 SNEGSKA (reference sequence). Trimming stripped 5 bases from V and 4 bases from J, with 11 bases between. This CDR3 has 12 amino acids. CDR3 in amino acids: CSAAQGVTEAFF. For the CDR3, the DNA is TGCAGTGCTGCACAGGGAGTCACTGAAGCTTTCTTT.

This clonotype was counted only a few times. The chain recombines TRBV10-1 with TRBJ2-7; maybe TRBD1 (6 bases). The CDR3 sequence is 11 residues long. Deletions cut 10 bases from V and 3 bases from J, with 10 bases between. The germline V gene encodes CDR1 WNHNN and CDR2 SYGVQD (reference sequence). The CDR3 loop reads CATPGVYEQYF. CDR3 bases: TGCGCCACGCCAGGGGTCTACGAGCAGTACTTC.

This clonotype was observed at least ten times. This sequence joins TRBV5-1 and TRBJ1-1; D is unresolved. Germline CDR1 SGHRS, CDR2 YFSETQ. The germline V and J ends were trimmed by 4 bases and 5 bases, with 15 bases remaining between them. The CDR3 length is 14 residues. CDR3 amino acids: CASSPGPKVTEAFF. CDR3 bases: TGCGCCAGCAGCCCCGGGCCAAAAGTAACTGAAGCTTTCTTT.

Only a few counts were recorded for this clonotype. The chain is built from TRBV20-1 and TRBJ1-5, with D possibly matching TRBD1 (6 bases). The V gene's germline CDR1 is DFQATT and CDR2 SNEGSKA (reference sequence). The CDR3 is 14 amino acids. Trimming left V 4 bases short and J 2 bases short, with 12 bases between. The CDR3 is CSAKQGVGNQPQHF. CDR3 DNA sequence: TGCAGTGCTAAACAGGGAGTAGGCAATCAGCCCCAGCATTTT.

The chain has TRBV5-4 and TRBJ1-2; the D gene is possibly TRBD1 (5 bases). Germline-derived CDR1 and CDR2 are SGHNT and YYREEE (reference sequence). The CDR3 spans 16 residues. Deletions cut 4 bases from V and 7 bases from J, with 23 bases between. DNA of the CDR3: TGTGCCAGCAGCCCCGGGATCCTCAGGGAGACAGCTGGCTACACCTTC. Protein: CASSPGILRETAGYTF.

The genes are TRBV7-8 and TRBJ2-7, with D possibly being TRBD1 (6 bases). V lost 4 bases and J lost 0, with 16 bases in between. In germline, CDR1 is SGHVS, CDR2 FQNEAQ. CDR3 size: 16 residues. For the CDR3, the DNA is TGTGCCAGCAGCTCACTAGGACAGAAGAGCTCCTACGAGCAGTACTTC. Encoded protein: CASSSLGQKSSYEQYF.

This sequence joins TRBV23-1 and TRBJ2-4; TRBD1 matches 7 bases. TRBV23-1 is noted as an ORF with a role that remains uncertain. J gave up 6 bases and V 7 bases, and 12 bases lay outside the gene matches. The CDR3 spans 15 residues. CDR3 amino acids: CASTQGVVTGNIQYF. For the CDR3, the DNA is TGCGCCAGCACCCAGGGGGTAGTAACAGGAAACATTCAGTACTTC.

In its sample, this clonotype was seen many times. The CDR3 nucleotides read TGCGCCAGCAGCTTGCGCCAGGGAAAGGAATCTGAAGCTTTCTTT. As protein: CASSLRQGKESEAFF. The chain joins TRBV5-1 to TRBJ1-1; tentatively, D is TRBD1 (5 bases). The CDR3 has 15 residues. Trimming shortened V by 1 base and J by 6 bases, and 16 bases separated the two germline ends. Germline V lookup: CDR1 SGHRS, CDR2 YFSETQ.

Many counts were recorded for this clonotype. The chain links TRBV6-4 to TRBJ2-6; D is ambiguous. The CDR3 covers 15 residues. Germline V CDR1 and CDR2: MRHNA, SNTAGT. The V gene lost 4 bases and the J gene lost 1 base, with 8 bases spanning the gap. In DNA form, the CDR3 reads TGTGCCAGCAGTGCCTCAGGATCTGGGGCCAACGTCCTGACTTTC. Its translation is CASSASGSGANVLTF.

The genes are TRBV2 and TRBJ1-6; 8 bases are a match to TRBD1. Germline assignment: CDR1 SNHLY and CDR2 FYNNEI. Trimming cost V 5 bases and J 13 bases; bases outside gene matches: 13. This CDR3 has 15 amino acids. The CDR3 region is CASSPGQVTFGPLHF. In DNA form, the CDR3 reads TGTGCCAGCAGTCCGGGACAGGTCACTTTCGGCCCCCTCCACTTT.

This clonotype was detected ten times or more. DNA for the CDR3: TGCAGTGCCCCGGACGACAGGAGCTCCTACGAGCAGTACTTC. The encoded protein is CSAPDDRSSYEQYF. The chain carries TRBV20-1 and TRBJ2-7; the D gene is possibly TRBD1 (6 bases). Germline CDR1 DFQATT, CDR2 SNEGSKA (reference sequence). Trimming took off 6 bases at V and 0 bases at J, with 15 bases between the two ends. CDR3 length: 14 residues.

This clonotype was observed at least ten times. V gene TRBV27 combines with J gene TRBJ2-3, with D unclear. Germline V gene sequence: CDR1 MNHEY, CDR2 SMNVEV (reference sequence). The CDR3 is 13 amino acids. V lost 3 bases and J 6 bases, leaving 10 bases between the germline ends. CDR3 nucleotides: TGTGCCAGCAGTTTCTCAAGTTGGGATACGCAGTATTTT. Its protein product is CASSFSSWDTQYF.

This clonotype was seen ten or more times. The chain is built from TRBV20-1 and TRBJ2-7; 11 nucleotides align to TRBD1. The V and J ends lost 5 bases and 3 bases, in that order; junction bases with no gene match: 3. CDR3 length: 13 residues. CDR1 and CDR2 from the germline V gene are DFQATT and SNEGSKA (reference sequence). The CDR3 spells CSAPGTGGYEQYF. The CDR3, as DNA: TGCAGTGCTCCCGGGACAGGGGGCTACGAGCAGTACTTC.

This clonotype has ten or more counts. This chain links TRBV5-4 with TRBJ2-3; TRBD2 matches 7 bases. The CDR3 has 15 amino acids. V gave up 2 bases and J gave up 0 bases; unmatched junction bases: 3. CDR1 is SGHNT and CDR2 is YYREEE in the germline V gene (reference sequence). The CDR3 region is CASSFASGSTDTQYF. The CDR3 nucleotides read TGTGCCAGCAGCTTTGCTAGCGGTAGCACAGATACGCAGTATTTT.

This clonotype was observed at least ten times. The chain links TRBV11-2 to TRBJ1-3; D gene ambiguous. The germline gives CDR1 SGHAT, CDR2 FQNNGV. The CDR3 loop spans 13 amino acids. V was cut by 9 bases and J by 0 bases, with 9 bases left in between. The CDR3 DNA reads TGTGCCAGTAAACAGCCCTCTGGAAACACCATATATTTT. Protein sequence: CASKQPSGNTIYF.

The chain joins TRBV6-5 to TRBJ2-1; TRBD2 is a possible D gene (6 bases). The V gene lost 0 bases and the J gene lost 0 bases, with 6 bases spanning the gap. This CDR3 has 15 amino acids. Germline CDR1 is MNHEY and CDR2 is SVGAGI. CDR3 DNA: TGTGCCAGCAGTTACTCGGGGGGCTCCTACAATGAGCAGTTCTTC. Residues: CASSYSGGSYNEQFF.

This clonotype was seen only a few times. V is TRBV9 and J is TRBJ1-2, with TRBD1 matching over 12 bases. The CDR3 has 15 amino acids. In germline, CDR1 is SGDLS, CDR2 YYNGEE. With 0 bases clipped from V and 7 bases from J, the junction kept 4 bases outside the gene matches. CDR3: CASSVEGQGALGYTF. The DNA for the CDR3 is TGTGCCAGCAGCGTAGAGGGACAGGGGGCGCTTGGCTACACCTTC.